These 3 T cell receptor beta chains were sequenced from one sample in a study of CD8 T cells in Susac syndrome. Random-hexamer reverse transcription was applied to about 0.45 to 1 ug RNA. TCRdb reprocessed the immunoSEQ multiplex PCR reads with MiXCR, giving one entry per CDR3 protein. The sample carries roughly 150,000 distinct CDR3 sequences, approximately 96% recorded once. Specimen: CD4+ T cells from PBMCs. These receptors all stem from a human donor with Susac syndrome.

The chain employs TRBV20-1 and TRBJ1-6; 7 bases map to TRBD1. The CDR3 has 14 amino acids. Germline CDR1 and CDR2: DFQATT and SNEGSKA (reference sequence). V dropped 1 base and J dropped 7; count of bases not matched to a gene: 4. The CDR3 spells CSARGDRINSPLHF. CDR3 sequence (DNA): TGCAGTGCTAGAGGGGACAGAATCAATTCACCCCTCCACTTT.

The table lists this clonotype with a count of one. The chain uses TRBV6-6 and TRBJ1-4; maybe TRBD1 (6 bases). V lost 2 bases to trimming and J lost 5 bases, with 6 bases between them. The CDR3 spans 13 residues. Germline CDR1 and CDR2: MNHNY and SVGAGI (reference sequence). CDR3 sequence: CASSYGTNEKLFF. The CDR3 DNA reads TGTGCCAGCAGTTACGGGACAAATGAAAAACTGTTTTTT.

The chain employs TRBV6-1 and TRBJ1-1; 9 nucleotides agree with TRBD1. The CDR3 spans 16 residues. Per germline, CDR1 MNHNS and CDR2 SASEGT. J gave up 0 bases and V 5 bases, and 7 bases lay outside the gene matches. In DNA form, the CDR3 reads TGTGCCAGCAGTCCCGCGGGACAGGGCCTGAACACTGAAGCTTTCTTT. Translating gives CASSPAGQGLNTEAFF.